The clone carrying this T cell receptor (beta chain) appeared a few times. A quantity of roughly 0.5 to 1 ug RNA underwent reverse transcription using random hexamers. It was immunoSEQ multiplex PCR that amplified TCR beta CDR3 across 54 Vbeta and 13 Jbeta. TCRdb used MiXCR to reprocess the immunoSEQ multiplex PCR reads, holding one entry per CDR3 protein. The sample includes 110,000 to 150,000 distinct CDR3 sequences, 94% of them seen just once. This sample is part of a study of CD8 T cells in Susac syndrome. Germline assignment: CDR1 MNHEY and CDR2 SVGAGI. The CDR3 is 14 residues long. The J segment lost 0 bases and the V segment lost 7 bases, leaving 6 bases of the junction unmatched. Sequencing of TCR beta, carried out with a high-throughput approach, was applied to CD8+ and CD4+ T cells from the blood. It was healthy donors who served as the controls, matched for age and sex. Through negative isolation, CD4+ and CD8+ T cells were obtained, while TEMRA cells were enriched using FACS.

This clonotype originated in a human donor in good health. Material: CD8+ T cells from PBMCs. The genes are TRBV6-5 and TRBJ2-7; 7 bases line up with TRBD2. CDR3 bases: TGTGCCAGCACCTTAGCGGGCAGCTCCTACGAGCAGTACTTC. Residues: CASTLAGSSYEQYF.